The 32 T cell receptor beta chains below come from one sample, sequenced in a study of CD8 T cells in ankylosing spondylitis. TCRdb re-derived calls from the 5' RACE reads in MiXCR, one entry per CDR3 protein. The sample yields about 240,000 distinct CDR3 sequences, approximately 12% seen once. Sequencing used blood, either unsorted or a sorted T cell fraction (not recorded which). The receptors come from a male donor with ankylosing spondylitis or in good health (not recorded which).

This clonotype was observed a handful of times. In DNA, the CDR3 is TGTGCCAGCAGCTTTCTAGCGCCGGACACAGATACGCAGTATTTT. Residues: CASSFLAPDTDTQYF. This chain joins TRBV7-2 and TRBJ2-3; a possible D gene is TRBD2 (6 bases). The CDR3 covers 15 residues. Germline CDR1 SGHTA, CDR2 FQGNSA. Trimming stripped 3 bases from V and 2 bases from J, with 12 bases between.

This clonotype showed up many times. The CDR3 is CASSFSGTGGTEAFF. The CDR3 DNA reads TGTGCCAGCAGCTTCTCCGGGACAGGGGGCACTGAAGCTTTCTTT. This chain uses TRBV5-5 with TRBJ1-1; TRBD1 aligns across 11 bases. V gave up 2 bases and J gave up 4 bases; unmatched junction bases: 4. Germline V gene sequence: CDR1 SGHKS, CDR2 YYEKEE (reference sequence). The CDR3 loop spans 15 amino acids.

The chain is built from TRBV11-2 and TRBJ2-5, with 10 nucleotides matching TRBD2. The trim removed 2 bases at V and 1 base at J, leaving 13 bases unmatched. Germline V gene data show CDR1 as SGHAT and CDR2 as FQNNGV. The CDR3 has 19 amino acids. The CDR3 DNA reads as TGTGCCAGCAGCTTAACCGAGTCTAGCGGGAGTGGAGGCCAAGAGACCCAGTACTTC. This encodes CASSLTESSGSGGQETQYF.

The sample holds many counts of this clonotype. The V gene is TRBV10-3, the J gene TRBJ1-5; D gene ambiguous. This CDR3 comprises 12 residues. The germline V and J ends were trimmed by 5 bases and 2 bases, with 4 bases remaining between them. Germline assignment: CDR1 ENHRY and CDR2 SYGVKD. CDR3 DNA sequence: TGTGCCATCAGTTCGGGCAATCAGCCCCAGCATTTT. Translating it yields CAISSGNQPQHF.

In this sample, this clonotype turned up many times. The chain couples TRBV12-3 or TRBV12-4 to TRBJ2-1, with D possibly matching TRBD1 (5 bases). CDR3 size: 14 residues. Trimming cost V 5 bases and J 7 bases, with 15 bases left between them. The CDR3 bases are TGTGCCAGCAGTCTTCATTCCCAGGGAAATGAGCAGTTCTTC. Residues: CASSLHSQGNEQFF.

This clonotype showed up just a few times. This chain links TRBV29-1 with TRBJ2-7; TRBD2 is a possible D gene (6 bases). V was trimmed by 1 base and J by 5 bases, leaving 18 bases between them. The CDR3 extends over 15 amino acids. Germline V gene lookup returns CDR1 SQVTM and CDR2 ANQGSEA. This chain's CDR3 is CSVEGQGLGVDEQYF. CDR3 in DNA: TGCAGCGTTGAAGGCCAGGGACTTGGGGTCGACGAGCAGTACTTC.

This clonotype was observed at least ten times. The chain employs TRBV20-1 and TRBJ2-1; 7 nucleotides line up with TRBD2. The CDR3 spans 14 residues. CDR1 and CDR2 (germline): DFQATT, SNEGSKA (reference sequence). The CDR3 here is CSLYSSGSYNEQFF. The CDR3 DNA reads TGCAGCCTATACTCTAGCGGCTCCTACAATGAGCAGTTCTTC.

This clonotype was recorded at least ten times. This CDR3 reads CASSYKLAGVDEQYF. CDR3 nucleotides: TGTGCCAGCAGTTACAAACTAGCGGGGGTCGACGAGCAGTACTTC. The rearrangement joins TRBV6-5 to TRBJ2-7, with 11 bases matching TRBD2. Trimming removed 2 bases from V and 5 bases from J; junction bases left unmatched: 5. This CDR3 spans 15 amino acids. The germline CDR1 and CDR2 sequences are MNHEY and SVGAGI.

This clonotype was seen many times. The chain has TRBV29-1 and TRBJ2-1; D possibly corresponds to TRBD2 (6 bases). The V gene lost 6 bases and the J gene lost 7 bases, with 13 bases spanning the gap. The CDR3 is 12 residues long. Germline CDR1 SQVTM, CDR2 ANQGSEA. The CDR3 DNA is TGCAGCGTGGAGGGTATGGGAAATGAGCAGTTCTTC. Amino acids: CSVEGMGNEQFF.

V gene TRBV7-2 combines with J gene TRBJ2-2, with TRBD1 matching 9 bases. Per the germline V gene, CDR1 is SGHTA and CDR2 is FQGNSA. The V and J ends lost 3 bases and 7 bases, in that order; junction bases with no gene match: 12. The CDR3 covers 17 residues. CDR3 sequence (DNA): TGTGCCAGCAGCTTTGGAACAGGGGGCGGATTATTCGGGGAGCTGTTTTTT. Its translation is CASSFGTGGGLFGELFF. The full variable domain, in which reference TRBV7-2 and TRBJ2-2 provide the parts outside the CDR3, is GAGVSQSPSNKVTEKGKDVELRCDPISGHTALYWYRQSLGQGLEFLIYFQGNSAPDKSGLPSDRFSAERTGGSVSTLTIQRTQQEDSAVYLCASSFGTGGGLFGELFFGEGSRLTVL.

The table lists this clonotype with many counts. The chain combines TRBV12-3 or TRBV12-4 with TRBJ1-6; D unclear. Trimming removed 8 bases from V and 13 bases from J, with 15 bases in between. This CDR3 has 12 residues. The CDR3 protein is CASGPSGMPLHF. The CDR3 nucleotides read TGTGCCAGCGGACCCTCAGGAATGCCCCTCCACTTT.

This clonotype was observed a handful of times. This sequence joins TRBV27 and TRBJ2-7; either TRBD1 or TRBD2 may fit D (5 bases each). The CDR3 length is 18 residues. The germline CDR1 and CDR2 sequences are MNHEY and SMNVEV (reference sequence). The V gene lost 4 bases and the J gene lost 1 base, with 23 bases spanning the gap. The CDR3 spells CASSSKKLGRKRSYEQYF. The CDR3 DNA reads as TGTGCCAGCAGTTCAAAAAAACTGGGACGGAAGAGGTCCTACGAGCAGTACTTC.

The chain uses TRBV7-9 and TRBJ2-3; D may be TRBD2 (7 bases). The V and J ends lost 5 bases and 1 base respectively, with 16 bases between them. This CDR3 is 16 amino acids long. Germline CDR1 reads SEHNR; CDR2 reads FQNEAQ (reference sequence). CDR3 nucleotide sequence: TGTGCCAGCAGCCGGCCCGGGGGGCTCGGCACAGATACGCAGTATTTT. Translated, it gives CASSRPGGLGTDTQYF.

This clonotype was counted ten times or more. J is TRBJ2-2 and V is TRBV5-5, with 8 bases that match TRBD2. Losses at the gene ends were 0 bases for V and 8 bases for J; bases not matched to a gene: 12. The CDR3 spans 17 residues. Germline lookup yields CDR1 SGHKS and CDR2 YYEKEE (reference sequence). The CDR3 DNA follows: TGTGCCAGCAGCTTGGCCGTGGGAGGACTAGCAAGTGGGGAGCTGTTTTTT. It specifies CASSLAVGGLASGELFF. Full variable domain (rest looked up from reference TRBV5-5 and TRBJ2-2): DAGVTQSPTHLIKTRGQQVTLRCSPISGHKSVSWYQQVLGQGPQFIFQYYEKEERGRGNFPDRFSARQFPNYSSELNVNALLLGDSALYLCASSLAVGGLASGELFFGEGSRLTVL.

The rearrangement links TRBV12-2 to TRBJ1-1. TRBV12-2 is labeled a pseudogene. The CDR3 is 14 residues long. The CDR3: CASRSPPANTEAFF. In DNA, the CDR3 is TGTGCAAGTCGCTCCCCTCCCGCGAACACTGAAGCTTTCTTT.

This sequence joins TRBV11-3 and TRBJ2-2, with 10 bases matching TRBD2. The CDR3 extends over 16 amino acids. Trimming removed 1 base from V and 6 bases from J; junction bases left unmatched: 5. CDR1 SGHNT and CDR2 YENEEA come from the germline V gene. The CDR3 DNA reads TGTGCCAGCAGCTTAGGAGTAGCGGGAGGTCCCGGGGAGCTGTTTTTT. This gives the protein CASSLGVAGGPGELFF.

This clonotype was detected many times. The CDR3 DNA reads TGCAGTGCTGACCCCCCCGTCGGAGGGACCGGGGAGCTGTTTTTT. Amino acid sequence: CSADPPVGGTGELFF. The gene calls are TRBV20-1 and TRBJ2-2; tentatively, D is TRBD2 (6 bases). The CDR3 consists of 15 residues. Germline assignment: CDR1 DFQATT and CDR2 SNEGSKA (reference sequence). The V and J ends lost 5 bases and 5 bases respectively, with 18 bases between them.

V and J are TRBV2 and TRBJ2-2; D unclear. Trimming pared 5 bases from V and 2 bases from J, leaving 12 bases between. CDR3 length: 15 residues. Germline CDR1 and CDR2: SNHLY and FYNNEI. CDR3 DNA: TGTGCCAGCAGTCGCAGGAGACCAAACACCGGGGAGCTGTTTTTT. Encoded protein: CASSRRRPNTGELFF.

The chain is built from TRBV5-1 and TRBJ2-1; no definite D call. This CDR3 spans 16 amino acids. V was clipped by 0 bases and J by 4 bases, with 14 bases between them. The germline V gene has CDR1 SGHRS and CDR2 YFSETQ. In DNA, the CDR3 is TGCGCCAGCAGCTTGGAGCAGGCCCTAAGATACAATGAGCAGTTCTTC. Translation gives CASSLEQALRYNEQFF.

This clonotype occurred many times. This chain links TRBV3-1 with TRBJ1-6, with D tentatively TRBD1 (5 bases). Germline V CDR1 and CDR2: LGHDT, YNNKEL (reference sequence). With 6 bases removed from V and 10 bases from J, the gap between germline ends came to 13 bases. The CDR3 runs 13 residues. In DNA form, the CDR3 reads TGTGCCAGCAGGTCCAGGGTTTCGTCACCCCTCCACTTT. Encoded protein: CASRSRVSSPLHF.

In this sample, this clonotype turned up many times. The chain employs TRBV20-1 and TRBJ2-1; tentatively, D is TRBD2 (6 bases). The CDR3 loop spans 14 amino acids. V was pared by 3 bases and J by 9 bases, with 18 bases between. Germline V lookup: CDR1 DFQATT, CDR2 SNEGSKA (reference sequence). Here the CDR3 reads CSASVEGWGIEQFF. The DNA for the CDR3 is TGCAGTGCTAGTGTGGAGGGATGGGGTATTGAGCAGTTCTTC.

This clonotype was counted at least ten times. The CDR3 is CASSLDVTALSDTQYF. CDR3 sequence (DNA): TGCGCCAGCAGCTTGGACGTGACGGCGCTCTCGGATACGCAGTATTTT. The chain has TRBV5-1 and TRBJ2-3, with D unclear. V dropped 0 bases and J dropped 6 bases, with 17 bases sitting between them. CDR3 length: 16 amino acids. In germline, CDR1 is SGHRS, CDR2 YFSETQ. Full variable domain (outside the CDR3, taken from reference TRBV5-1 and TRBJ2-3): KAGVTQTPRYLIKTRGQQVTLSCSPISGHRSVSWYQQTPGQGLQFLFEYFSETQRNKGNFPGRFSGRQFSNSRSEMNVSTLELGDSALYLCASSLDVTALSDTQYFGPGTRLTVL.

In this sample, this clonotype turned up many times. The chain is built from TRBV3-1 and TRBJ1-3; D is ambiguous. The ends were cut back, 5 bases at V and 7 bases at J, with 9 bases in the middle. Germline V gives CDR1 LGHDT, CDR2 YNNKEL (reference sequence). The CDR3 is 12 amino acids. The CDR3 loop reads CASSSRPNTIYF. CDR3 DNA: TGTGCCAGCAGCTCCAGACCGAACACCATATATTTT.

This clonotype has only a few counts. Here the CDR3 reads CASSSQRGSEYEQYF. DNA for the CDR3: TGTGCCAGCTCATCCCAGAGGGGGAGTGAGTACGAGCAGTACTTC. The chain has TRBV18 and TRBJ2-7; D may be TRBD1 (6 bases). Germline lookup yields CDR1 KGHSH and CDR2 LQKENI. Trimming took off 5 bases at V and 4 bases at J, with 18 bases between the two ends. The CDR3 sequence is 15 residues long.

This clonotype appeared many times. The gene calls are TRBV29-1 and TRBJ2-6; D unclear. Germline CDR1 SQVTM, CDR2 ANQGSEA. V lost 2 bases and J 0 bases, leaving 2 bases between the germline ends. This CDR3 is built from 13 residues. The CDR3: CSVEISGANVLTF. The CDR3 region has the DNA TGCAGCGTTGAAATCTCTGGGGCCAACGTCCTGACTTTC.

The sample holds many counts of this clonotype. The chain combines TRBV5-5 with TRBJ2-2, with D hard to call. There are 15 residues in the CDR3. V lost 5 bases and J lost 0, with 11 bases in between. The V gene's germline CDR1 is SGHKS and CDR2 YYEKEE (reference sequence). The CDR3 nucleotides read TGTGCCAGCAGGAGGATCGGTGCGAACACCGGGGAGCTGTTTTTT. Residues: CASRRIGANTGELFF. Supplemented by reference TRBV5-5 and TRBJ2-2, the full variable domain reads DAGVTQSPTHLIKTRGQQVTLRCSPISGHKSVSWYQQVLGQGPQFIFQYYEKEERGRGNFPDRFSARQFPNYSSELNVNALLLGDSALYLCASRRIGANTGELFFGEGSRLTVL.

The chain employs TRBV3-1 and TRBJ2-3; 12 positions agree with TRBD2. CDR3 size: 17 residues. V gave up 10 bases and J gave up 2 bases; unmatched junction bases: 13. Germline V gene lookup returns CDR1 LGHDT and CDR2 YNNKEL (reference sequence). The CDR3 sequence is CATCQDLAGGTTDTQYF. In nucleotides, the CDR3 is TGTGCCACCTGCCAAGATCTAGCGGGAGGGACCACAGATACGCAGTATTTT.

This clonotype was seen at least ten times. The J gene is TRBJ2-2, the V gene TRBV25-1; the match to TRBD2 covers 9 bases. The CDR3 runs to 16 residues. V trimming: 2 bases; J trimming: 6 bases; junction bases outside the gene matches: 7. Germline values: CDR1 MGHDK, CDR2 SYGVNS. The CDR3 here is CASSELAGSSSGELFF. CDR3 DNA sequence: TGTGCCAGCAGTGAACTAGCGGGATCGTCGTCCGGGGAGCTGTTTTTT.

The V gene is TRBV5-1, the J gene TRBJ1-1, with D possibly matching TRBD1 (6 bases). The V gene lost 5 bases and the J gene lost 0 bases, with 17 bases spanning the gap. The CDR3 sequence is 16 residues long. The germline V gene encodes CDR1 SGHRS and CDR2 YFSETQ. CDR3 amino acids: CASRTQGYSMNTEAFF. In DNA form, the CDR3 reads TGCGCCAGCAGAACACAGGGCTACTCCATGAACACTGAAGCTTTCTTT.

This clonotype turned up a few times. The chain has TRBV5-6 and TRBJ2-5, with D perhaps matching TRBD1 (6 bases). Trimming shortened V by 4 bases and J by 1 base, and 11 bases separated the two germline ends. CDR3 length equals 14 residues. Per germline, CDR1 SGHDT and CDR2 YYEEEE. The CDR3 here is CASSHWTAQETQYF. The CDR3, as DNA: TGTGCCAGCAGCCACTGGACAGCCCAAGAGACCCAGTACTTC.

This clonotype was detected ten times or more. CDR3: CSAPIQGYSNQPQHF. The CDR3 DNA follows: TGCAGCGCCCCAATCCAGGGGTATAGCAATCAGCCCCAGCATTTT. This chain connects TRBV29-1 to TRBJ1-5; TRBD1 might be the D (6 bases). The CDR3 has 15 residues. The germline V gene encodes CDR1 SQVTM and CDR2 ANQGSEA. Trimming removed 7 bases at V and 0 bases at J, with 16 bases between.

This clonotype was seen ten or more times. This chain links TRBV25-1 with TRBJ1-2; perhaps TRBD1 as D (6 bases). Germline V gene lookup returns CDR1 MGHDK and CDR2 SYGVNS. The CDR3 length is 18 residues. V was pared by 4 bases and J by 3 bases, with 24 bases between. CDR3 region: CASSASTTLQGYDYGYTF. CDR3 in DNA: TGTGCCAGCAGTGCCTCGACGACTCTACAGGGATATGACTATGGCTACACCTTC.